The 10 T cell receptor delta chains listed next were all sequenced from one sample in a study of gamma-delta T cells after stem cell transplantation. TCRdb re-analyzed the RT-PCR reads via CATT. The sample holds approximately 1,500 delta-chain clones; roughly 6.5% are singletons and the top ten take roughly 20%. The specimen sequenced was gamma-delta T cells. These receptors were obtained from a human donor. It is not recorded whose cells these are; they may come from a transplant donor.

This clone has more than one count but fewer than ten. A read error likely explains why the TCRdb protein, taken from a much larger clone, differs from this DNA's translation at residue 13; the protein shown is translated from the DNA. CDR3 sequence reads: CACDTVGKTQLGGTSTDKLIF. DNA of the CDR3: TGTGCCTGTGACACCGTCGGCAAGACTCAACTGGGGGGTACGAGCACCGATAAACTCATCTTT. V gene TRDV2 combines with J gene TRDJ1; 8 positions agree with TRDD3. This CDR3 has 21 amino acids. Germline V CDR1 and CDR2: GEAIGNYY, EKD. Losses at the gene ends were 0 bases for V and 1 base for J; bases not matched to a gene: 21.

A few counts support this clone. This likely traces to a read error, being one base from a far larger clone. At the DNA level, this CDR3 is encoded by other sequences in the same sample as well. The rearrangement links TRDV2 to TRDJ3, with TRDD3 identical over 9 bases. CDR1 and CDR2 (germline): GEAIGNYY, EKD. This CDR3 is built from 22 residues. V was clipped by 3 bases and J by 2 bases; unmatched bases: 19. CDR3 sequence reads: CACDPVLGDLTKNTWDTRQMFF. The CDR3 DNA follows: TGTGCCTGTGACCCGGTACTGGGGGACCTCACGAAGAACACCTGGGACACCCGACAGATGTTTTTC.

A note on this clone: The protein TCRdb gives is from a much larger clone and does not agree with this DNA's translation at residue 3, likely a read error; the protein shown here comes from the DNA. The CDR3 nucleotides are TGTGCCCGTGACACTCTGGGGGATAGTAATAAACTCATCTTT. Translating gives CARDTLGDSNKLIF. The rearrangement uses TRDV2 and TRDJ1; TRDD3 matches 10 bases. Germline lookup yields CDR1 GEAIGNYY and CDR2 EKD. The CDR3 spans 14 residues.

As to this clone: TCRdb has a much larger clone's protein, which differs at residue 11 from the translation of this DNA, likely because of a read error; what is shown is the protein translated from the DNA. The CDR3, as DNA: TGTGCCTGTGACACCGCGGGGACGAGGAGCCCCTGGGACACCCGACAGATGTTTTTC. Residues: CACDTAGTRSPWDTRQMFF. V gene TRDV2 combines with J gene TRDJ3; weak D call: TRDD3 (5 bases). From germline, CDR1 is GEAIGNYY and CDR2 EKD. This CDR3 comprises 19 residues. The V end was cut by 0 bases, the J end by 2 bases, with 16 bases between.

Turning to this clone: A far larger clone is off by one base, so a read error is likely. This CDR3 is also generated by other DNA sequences in the sample. The CDR3 reads CACDPLPTVSPYTDKLIF. The CDR3, as DNA: TGCGCCTGTGACCCGCTTCCTACGGTTAGCCCGTACACCGATAAACTCATCTTT. The chain uses TRDV2 and TRDJ1, with 8 bases that match TRDD2. This CDR3 is built from 18 residues. Germline CDR1 is GEAIGNYY and CDR2 is EKD.

The table lists this clone with a few counts. This chain uses TRDV2 with TRDJ1; 10 positions match TRDD3. Germline V CDR1 and CDR2: GEAIGNYY, EKD. The CDR3 runs to 19 residues. V lost 0 bases to trimming and J lost 2 bases; unmatched junction nucleotides: 14. The CDR3, as DNA: TGTGCCTGTGACACCATAACCGGAGGACTGGGGGATGAAACCGATAAACTCATCTTT. Amino acid sequence: CACDTITGGLGDETDKLIF.

In regard to this clone: It differs at one base from a far larger clone, so likely a read error. The chain couples TRDV2 to TRDJ1; D tentatively reads TRDD1, TRDD2 or TRDD3 (5 bases each). Germline V gene data show CDR1 as GEAIGNYY and CDR2 as EKD. This CDR3 has 15 amino acids. Trimming pared 3 bases from V and 3 bases from J, leaving 16 bases between. In DNA form, the CDR3 reads TGTGCCTGTGACGCCCTACTAAAATACGCCGATAAACTCATCTTT. Its protein is CACDALLKYADKLIF.

This clone came up a few times. A read error is likely here: a far larger clone is one base away. The same CDR3 is also encoded by other DNA sequences in this sample. V is TRDV1 and J is TRDJ3, with 9 bases that match TRDD3. This CDR3 has 24 residues. V dropped 1 base and J dropped 0; count of bases not matched to a gene: 19. Germline V gives CDR1 TSWWSYY, CDR2 QGS. The CDR3: CALGEPPPEYWGDTNSWDTRQMFF. The CDR3 nucleotides are TGTGCTCTTGGGGAACCGCCTCCCGAGTACTGGGGGGATACTAACTCCTGGGACACCCGACAGATGTTTTTC.

This clone was picked up a small number of times. A single base is all that separates this from a far larger clone, so a read error is likely. The genes are TRDV2 and TRDJ1, with D unresolved. Germline CDR1 is GEAIGNYY and CDR2 is EKD. Between the trimmed V and J ends, which lost 3 bases and 0 bases, there was a span of 19 bases. CDR3 size: 17 residues. The CDR3 nucleotides read TGTGCCTGTGACGCCGTGAGCCGAAGGACTTACACCGATAAACTCATCTTT. Protein product: CACDAVSRRTYTDKLIF.

Comments on this clone: The protein that TCRdb holds for this DNA derives from a much larger clone and differs from the translated DNA at residue 9, which likely indicates a read error; the protein shown here is translated from the DNA. The V gene is TRDV2, the J gene TRDJ1, with 8 bases identical to TRDD3. Germline V gives CDR1 GEAIGNYY, CDR2 EKD. With V trimmed by 0 bases and J by 6 bases, 14 bases remained unmatched. The CDR3 is 17 amino acids. The CDR3: CACDTVLGGRQLNKLIF. CDR3 DNA sequence: TGTGCCTGTGACACCGTACTGGGGGGTCGACAGCTCAATAAACTCATCTTT.